These 22 T cell receptor beta chains share one sample of origin, sequenced in a study of CD8 T cells in Susac syndrome. cDNA came from roughly 0.5 to 1 ug RNA primed by random hexamers. From the immunoSEQ multiplex PCR reads, TCRdb called clonotypes with MiXCR, one entry per CDR3 protein. The sample lists roughly 180,000 distinct CDR3 sequences, about 95% occurring once. The sequencing input was CD4+ T cells from PBMCs. The receptors derive from a human donor with Susac syndrome.

J is TRBJ2-2 and V is TRBV29-1, with 9 bases identical to TRBD2. The junction had 8 bases not matched to a gene; V was cut back by 3 bases and J by 9 bases. Germline CDR1 and CDR2: SQVTM and ANQGSEA. The CDR3 contains 14 residues. CDR3 sequence (DNA): TGCAGCGTTGAGGTCCGGCGGGGGGGCCGGGAGCTGTTTTTT. It codes for CSVEVRRGGRELFF.

V usage is TRBV2 and J usage is TRBJ2-5; either TRBD1 or TRBD2 may supply D (5 bases each). V was pared by 7 bases and J by 0 bases, with 30 bases between. Germline V lookup: CDR1 SNHLY, CDR2 FYNNEI. The CDR3 is made up of 20 amino acids. CDR3 sequence reads: CASNNRFKDFWNLYQETQYF. The CDR3 DNA reads TGTGCCAGCAATAACAGGTTCAAGGACTTCTGGAACTTGTACCAAGAGACCCAGTACTTC.

V usage is TRBV28 and J usage is TRBJ1-4; perhaps TRBD1 as D (5 bases). Germline CDR1 reads MDHEN; CDR2 reads SYDVKM. Trimming took off 6 bases at V and 6 bases at J, with 20 bases between the two ends. The CDR3 runs 16 residues. CDR3 residues: CASSKNLREIHEKLFF. CDR3 bases: TGTGCCAGCAGCAAAAACCTCAGGGAGATCCATGAAAAACTGTTTTTT.

The genes are TRBV9 and TRBJ2-3; 9 positions agree with TRBD2. V was pared by 0 bases and J by 4 bases, with 3 bases of the junction left unmatched. Germline assignment: CDR1 SGDLS and CDR2 YYNGEE. The CDR3 has 15 amino acids. CDR3 bases: TGTGCCAGCAGCGTAGCTAGCGGGGTCGCAGATACGCAGTATTTT. Its translation is CASSVASGVADTQYF. Based on the CDR3 plus reference TRBV9 and TRBJ2-3, the full variable domain is DSGVTQTPKHLITATGQRVTLRCSPRSGDLSVYWYQQSLDQGLQFLIQYYNGEERAKGNILERFSAQQFPDLHSELNLSSLELGDSALYFCASSVASGVADTQYFGPGTRLTVL.

The V and J genes are TRBV20-1 and TRBJ2-3; possibly TRBD2 for D (5 bases). Germline V lookup: CDR1 DFQATT, CDR2 SNEGSKA (reference sequence). The CDR3 consists of 13 residues. Trimming shortened V by 4 bases and J by 7 bases, and 15 bases separated the two germline ends. The CDR3 region has the DNA TGCAGTGCTAACTACCTGGAGGACTATACGCAGTATTTT. Translation gives CSANYLEDYTQYF.

This clonotype appeared once. The chain joins TRBV6-2 or TRBV6-3 to TRBJ2-5; no clear D gene. The CDR3 is 15 amino acids. The ends were cut back, 7 bases at V and 0 bases at J, with 15 bases in the middle. Germline V gives CDR1 MNHEY, CDR2 SVGEGT. The CDR3 DNA reads TGTGCCAGCAACGCACCCACAGCGTACCAAGAGACCCAGTACTTC. The encoded protein is CASNAPTAYQETQYF.

The chain combines TRBV12-3 or TRBV12-4 with TRBJ1-1; no reliable D call. The ends were cut back, 6 bases at V and 1 base at J, with 12 bases in the middle. The CDR3 is 14 amino acids. The CDR3 reads CASSATPENTEAFF. CDR3 DNA sequence: TGTGCCAGCAGCGCGACGCCTGAGAACACTGAAGCTTTCTTT.

The chain has TRBV12-3 or TRBV12-4 and TRBJ1-4; 11 nucleotides align to TRBD1. The CDR3 extends over 15 amino acids. J was trimmed by 8 bases and V by 3 bases; bases with no gene match: 5. The DNA for the CDR3 is TGTGCCAGCAGTTTCTCCGGGACAGGGGGAGAAAAACTGTTTTTT. Protein product: CASSFSGTGGEKLFF.

The rearrangement links TRBV20-1 to TRBJ2-7, with D possibly matching TRBD2 (6 bases). Trimming took 6 bases from V and 3 from J, leaving 21 bases between them. Germline V gene sequence: CDR1 DFQATT, CDR2 SNEGSKA (reference sequence). The CDR3 is 15 amino acids. The CDR3 protein is CSAGGSGVGFYEQYF. The DNA for the CDR3 is TGCAGTGCAGGAGGTTCGGGGGTGGGTTTCTACGAGCAGTACTTC.

This chain links TRBV5-8 with TRBJ1-4, with 7 bases lining up with TRBD1. Germline lookup yields CDR1 SGHTS and CDR2 YDEGEE. The CDR3 runs to 13 residues. The V segment lost 9 bases and the J segment 6 bases; nucleotides outside the gene matches: 8. CDR3 loop: CATFRQGHEKLFF. The CDR3 DNA follows: TGTGCCACCTTCCGACAGGGCCATGAAAAACTGTTTTTT.

The V and J genes are TRBV5-1 and TRBJ2-1; TRBD2 matches 7 bases. Germline CDR1 is SGHRS and CDR2 is YFSETQ. V shed 2 bases, J shed 4 bases, and the junction held 9 bases outside the gene matches. CDR3 length: 16 amino acids. CDR3 bases: TGCGCCAGCAGCTTCCCGCGGGGCGGGGGTTACAATGAGCAGTTCTTC. Its translation is CASSFPRGGGYNEQFF.

V and J are TRBV11-2 and TRBJ2-1; 9 nucleotides match TRBD1. J was trimmed by 10 bases and V by 5 bases; bases with no gene match: 9. CDR1 and CDR2 from the germline V gene are SGHAT and FQNNGV. The CDR3 consists of 14 residues. The CDR3 DNA is TGTGCCAGCAGCCGGGACAGGGCCGAGGGAGAGCAGTTCTTC. Its translation is CASSRDRAEGEQFF.

This chain connects TRBV7-2 to TRBJ1-1; no definite D call. The germline V gene has CDR1 SGHTA and CDR2 FQGNSA. The CDR3 is made up of 13 amino acids. Trimming removed 1 base from V and 6 bases from J, with 9 bases in between. CDR3 bases: TGTGCCAGCAGCTTAGGGGGTAGGGCTGAAGCTTTCTTT. It translates to CASSLGGRAEAFF.

V and J are TRBV15 and TRBJ2-5; 7 nucleotides match TRBD1. The trim removed 9 bases at V and 1 base at J, leaving 5 bases unmatched. Germline CDR1 LNHNV, CDR2 YYDKDF (reference sequence). The CDR3 extends over 13 amino acids. The CDR3 spells CATGQEIQETQYF. Here the CDR3 DNA reads TGTGCCACTGGACAGGAGATCCAAGAGACCCAGTACTTC.

V and J are TRBV5-1 and TRBJ2-7, with TRBD2 identical over 8 bases. The CDR3 is made up of 13 amino acids. J lost 0 bases, V lost 5 bases, and 1 base had no gene match. Germline lookup yields CDR1 SGHRS and CDR2 YFSETQ. DNA of the CDR3: TGCGCCAGCAGGCGGGGGGCCTCCTACGAGCAGTACTTC. It translates to CASRRGASYEQYF.

The chain employs TRBV5-1 and TRBJ1-4; no firm D call. Germline V gene lookup returns CDR1 SGHRS and CDR2 YFSETQ. Trimming took 0 bases from V and 7 from J, leaving 10 bases between them. CDR3 length equals 14 residues. The CDR3 coding sequence is TGCGCCAGCAGCTTGGGGCAGCCCCCTGAAAAACTGTTTTTT. It codes for CASSLGQPPEKLFF.

This chain links TRBV3-1 with TRBJ1-2, with D possibly TRBD1 on 5 matching bases. Germline values: CDR1 LGHDT, CDR2 YNNKEL (reference sequence). Trimming left V 4 bases short and J 4 bases short, with 13 bases between. The CDR3 sequence is 14 residues long. The CDR3 DNA follows: TGTGCCAGCAGCCCCAGGGCGAGCGCCTATGGCTACACCTTC. This translates into CASSPRASAYGYTF.

The CDR3 DNA follows: TGCGCCAGCAGTCAATCGCACCTCACAGATACGCAGTATTTT. This sequence encodes CASSQSHLTDTQYF. The gene calls are TRBV23-1 and TRBJ2-3; no reliable D call. TRBV23-1 is treated as an ORF (open reading frame) with a function not yet certain. This CDR3 region has 14 residues. Trimming took off 0 bases at V and 2 bases at J, with 6 bases between the two ends.

The chain employs TRBV5-1 and TRBJ2-3, with D uncertain. The CDR3 loop spans 13 amino acids. Germline V gives CDR1 SGHRS, CDR2 YFSETQ. Trimming took off 3 bases at V and 2 bases at J, with 7 bases between the two ends. The CDR3 DNA reads as TGCGCCAGCAGCTCGAGAATCACAGATACGCAGTATTTT. Its translation: CASSSRITDTQYF.

The chain is built from TRBV20-1 and TRBJ2-3; 10 nucleotides agree with TRBD2. After removal of 4 bases from V and 1 base from J, the junction contained 5 bases not matched to a gene. Germline CDR1 is DFQATT and CDR2 is SNEGSKA (reference sequence). The CDR3 runs to 15 residues. CDR3 DNA sequence: TGCAGTGCTATCTTGAGCGGGGGGGGCACAGATACGCAGTATTTT. Its translation: CSAILSGGGTDTQYF.

The chain recombines TRBV11-2 with TRBJ2-7; TRBD2 aligns across 13 bases. CDR3 length: 14 residues. CDR1 SGHAT and CDR2 FQNNGV come from the germline V gene. V was clipped by 7 bases and J by 6 bases; unmatched bases: 6. Here the CDR3 reads CASTDTSGRAEQYF. The CDR3 nucleotides are TGTGCCAGCACCGACACTAGCGGGAGGGCCGAGCAGTACTTC.

This chain joins TRBV18 and TRBJ1-5, with D possibly matching TRBD1 (6 bases). The CDR3 loop spans 16 amino acids. Germline V lookup: CDR1 KGHSH, CDR2 LQKENI. The V end was cut by 3 bases, the J end by 2 bases, with 14 bases between. The CDR3 bases are TGTGCCAGCTCACCGGTAACCTCAGGGGGCAATCAGCCCCAGCATTTT. Translation gives CASSPVTSGGNQPQHF.